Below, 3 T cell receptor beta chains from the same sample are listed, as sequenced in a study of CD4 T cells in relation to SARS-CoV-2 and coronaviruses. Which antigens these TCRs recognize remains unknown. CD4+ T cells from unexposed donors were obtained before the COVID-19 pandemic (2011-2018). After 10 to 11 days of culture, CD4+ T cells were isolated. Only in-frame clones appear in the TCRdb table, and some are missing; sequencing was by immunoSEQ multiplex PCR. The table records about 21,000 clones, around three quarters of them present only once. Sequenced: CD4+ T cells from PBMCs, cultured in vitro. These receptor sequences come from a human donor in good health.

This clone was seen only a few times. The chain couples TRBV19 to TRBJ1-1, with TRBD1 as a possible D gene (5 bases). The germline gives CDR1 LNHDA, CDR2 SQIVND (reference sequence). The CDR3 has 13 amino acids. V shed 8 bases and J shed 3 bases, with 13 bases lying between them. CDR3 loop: CASLRAGDTEAFF. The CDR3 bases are TGTGCCAGTCTCAGGGCGGGGGACACTGAAGCTTTCTTT.

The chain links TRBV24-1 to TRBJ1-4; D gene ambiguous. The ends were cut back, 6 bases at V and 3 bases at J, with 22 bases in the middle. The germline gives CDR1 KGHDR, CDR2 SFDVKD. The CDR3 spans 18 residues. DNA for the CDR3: TGTGCCACCAGTAGACCACCGGCCCGGGGATTAGCTAATGAAAAACTGTTTTTT. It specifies CATSRPPARGLANEKLFF.

This CDR3 is CASSPQSEIYEQYF. DNA of the CDR3: TGTGCCAGCTCACCGCAAAGCGAAATTTACGAGCAGTACTTC. The chain carries TRBV18 and TRBJ2-7; D uncertain. Between the trimmed V and J ends, which lost 3 bases and 4 bases, there was a span of 13 bases. From germline, CDR1 is KGHSH and CDR2 LQKENI. This CDR3 contains 14 residues.